This T cell receptor (beta chain) comes out of a study of T cell responses to AZD1222 COVID-19 vaccine. V lost 5 bases to trimming and J lost 6 bases, with 14 bases between them. The CDR3 is made up of 14 amino acids. Germline CDR1 is LNHDA and CDR2 is SQIVND (reference sequence). Using immunoSEQ multiplex PCR, the repertoire was profiled, and TCRdb retains in-frame clones only, with some absent. The data contain around 130,000 clones, about 86% of them singletons. This chain joins TRBV19 and TRBJ1-5; possibly TRBD1 for D (6 bases). The origin of this receptor is an adult who received the AZD1222 COVID-19 vaccine. The starting material was peripheral blood, obtained 28 days after the second AZD1222 dose. This CDR3 is CASSYRVGGQPQHF. In nucleotides, the CDR3 is TGTGCCAGTAGTTACAGGGTAGGGGGTCAGCCCCAGCATTTT.